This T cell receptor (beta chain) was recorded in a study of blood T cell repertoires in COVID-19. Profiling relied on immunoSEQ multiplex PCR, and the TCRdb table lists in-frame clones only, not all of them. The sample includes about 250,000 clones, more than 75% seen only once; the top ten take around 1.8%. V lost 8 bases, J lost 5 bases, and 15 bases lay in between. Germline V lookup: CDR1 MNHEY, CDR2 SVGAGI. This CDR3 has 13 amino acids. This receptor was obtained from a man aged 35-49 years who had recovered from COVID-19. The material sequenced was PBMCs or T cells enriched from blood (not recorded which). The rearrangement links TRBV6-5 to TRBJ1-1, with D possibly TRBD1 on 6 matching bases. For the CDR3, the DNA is TGTGCCAGCTCGGGGACACTTCAAACTGAAGCTTTCTTT. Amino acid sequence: CASSGTLQTEAFF.